The clone carrying this T cell receptor beta chain was seen ten or more times. Its antigen remains unknown. TCR cDNA, made by 5'RACE template switching, carried an added universal primer site and UMIs. TCRdb called the 5' RACE reads again in MiXCR, with one record for every CDR3 protein. There are some 300,000 distinct CDR3 sequences in the sample; around 9.3% occur only once, and approximately 3.5% lies in the top ten. This sample is part of a study of T cells after yellow fever vaccination. Study-level findings and limits: In FACS-sorted repertoires, abundant clonotypes from the bulk population could appear as contaminants. Reappearance after the booster was observed for most primary-vaccination clones (about 97% CD4, about 90% CD8).

The CDR3 totals 13 residues. V lost 4 bases to trimming and J lost 3 bases, with 13 bases between them. Per the germline V gene, CDR1 is SQVTM and CDR2 is ANQGSEA. V is TRBV29-1 and J is TRBJ2-7; D may be TRBD2 (5 bases). The TCR was taken from a man aged 18 to 29 who received the YFV17D yellow fever vaccine. The source was CD4+ T cells sorted from PBMCs, collected 5 days after the yellow fever booster vaccination. Here the CDR3 reads CSVVSARDYEQYF. CDR3 coding DNA: TGCAGCGTTGTTTCCGCGAGGGACTACGAGCAGTACTTC.